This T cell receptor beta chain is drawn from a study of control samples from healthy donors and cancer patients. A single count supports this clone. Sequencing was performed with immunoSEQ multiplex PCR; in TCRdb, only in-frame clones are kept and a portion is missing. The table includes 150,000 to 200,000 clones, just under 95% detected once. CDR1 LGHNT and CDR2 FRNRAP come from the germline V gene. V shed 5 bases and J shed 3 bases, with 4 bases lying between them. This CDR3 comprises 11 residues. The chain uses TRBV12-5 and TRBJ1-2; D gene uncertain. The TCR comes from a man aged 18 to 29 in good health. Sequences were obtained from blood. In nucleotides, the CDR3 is TGTGCTAGTGGTGAATACTATGGCTACACCTTC. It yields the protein CASGEYYGYTF.